The present T cell receptor (beta chain) was sequenced within a study of T cells in Graves' hyperthyroidism and ophthalmopathy. This clonotype was counted ten times or more. Template material for amplifying TCR beta CDR3 regions consisted of RNA transcripts. Initially, a first-round RT-PCR of the TCR CDR3 employed the HTBI primer set. TCRdb called the multiplex PCR reads again in MiXCR, with one record for every CDR3 protein. This sample yields almost 600,000 distinct CDR3 sequences, of which roughly 14% are seen a single time; 5.8% belongs to the top ten. Germline-derived CDR1 and CDR2 are SGHTA and FQGNSA. Trimming took 1 base from V and 9 from J, leaving 13 bases between them. This CDR3 region has 14 residues.

Sequencing was performed on blood. The clonotype was recovered from a woman aged 25 to 39 with Graves' hyperthyroidism that later progressed to Graves' ophthalmopathy. The chain joins TRBV7-2 to TRBJ2-1; maybe TRBD1 (6 bases). CDR3 sequence: CASSLDRVRGEQFF. The CDR3 DNA follows: TGTGCCAGCAGCTTAGACAGGGTGAGAGGTGAGCAGTTCTTC.